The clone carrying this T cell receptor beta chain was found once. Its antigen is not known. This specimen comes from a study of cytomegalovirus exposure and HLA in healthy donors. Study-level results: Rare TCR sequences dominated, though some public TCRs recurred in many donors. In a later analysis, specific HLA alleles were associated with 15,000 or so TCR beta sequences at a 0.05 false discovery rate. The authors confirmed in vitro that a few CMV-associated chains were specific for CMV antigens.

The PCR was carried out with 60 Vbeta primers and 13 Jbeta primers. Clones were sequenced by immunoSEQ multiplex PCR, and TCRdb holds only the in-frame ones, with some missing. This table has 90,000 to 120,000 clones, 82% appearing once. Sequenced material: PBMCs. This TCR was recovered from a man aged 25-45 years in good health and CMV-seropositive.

CDR3 region: CASSATGVPQFF. In nucleotides, the CDR3 is TGTGCCAGTAGTGCCACAGGGGTCCCACAGTTCTTC. The chain uses TRBV19 and TRBJ2-1, with 7 bases identical to TRBD1. The CDR3 covers 12 residues. Germline CDR1 reads LNHDA; CDR2 reads SQIVND (reference sequence). The V gene end was trimmed by 5 bases and the J gene end by 13 bases; junction bases not matched to a gene: 8.